Listed below are T cell receptor beta chains from one sample, sequenced in a study of human CD8 memory T cell subsets. TCRdb reprocessed the 5' RACE reads and reports one entry per CDR3 protein, with no DNA. This sample's clone table lists about 20,000 distinct CDR3 sequences. Sequencing was carried out using CD8+ T cells from PBMCs. Receptors were obtained from a human donor in good health. CDR3s include the opening cysteine and the closing phenylalanine or tryptophan. Size values are once, few and many counts, or a class for expanded clones, and some rows have none.

v_call,clone_size,j_call,cdr3_aa
TRBV29-1,large,TRBJ1-2,CSVTDRGINYGYTF
TRBV6-5,-,TRBJ2-2,CASSFQKRNTGELFF
TRBV12-3/TRBV12-4,-,TRBJ2-7,CASSSRVWDEQYF
TRBV7-9,-,TRBJ2-2,CASSHKDRDTGELFF
TRBV19,-,TRBJ1-1,CASGTGANTEAFF
TRBV6-2/TRBV6-3,-,TRBJ2-1,CASSFSGTRNEQFF
TRBV29-1,-,TRBJ2-7,CSVQGSGYEQYF
TRBV5-5,-,TRBJ2-1,CASSPRELYNEQFF
TRBV14,medium-sized,TRBJ2-1,CASSHSGHEGGLAVYNEQFF
TRBV7-6,-,TRBJ1-2,CASSPAKLNYGYTF
TRBV6-6,-,TRBJ1-1,CASSSDGTEAFF
TRBV28,-,TRBJ1-4,CASSSGTGVEKLFF
TRBV29-1,-,TRBJ1-1,CSVEAKQGGGTEAFF